The T cell receptor (beta chain) under discussion was sequenced for a study of T-cell reconstitution after alpha-beta-depleted transplantation in children. This CDR3 is built from 14 residues. Germline CDR1 and CDR2: MNHEY and SVGAGI. The V end lost 7 bases, the J end lost 5 bases, and 17 bases lay between the germline ends. Unique molecular identifiers were incorporated during preparation of the TCRbeta library. In TCRdb, the PCR reads were re-called with MiXCR into one record per CDR3 protein. Of around 200,000 distinct CDR3 sequences detected, 8% to 9.5% appear once; the ten largest clones hold around 6.2%. This clonotype was observed at least ten times.

The material was PBMCs from the stem cell graft donor, obtained from the stem cell graft. J is TRBJ1-1 and V is TRBV6-5; D not certain. The receptor comes from a human donor who donated a stem cell graft to a child with acute lymphoblastic leukemia. DNA for the CDR3: TGTGCCAGCATCCCGGCGGGCCGAGGGACTGAAGCTTTCTTT. Its translation is CASIPAGRGTEAFF.